This TCR beta chain was sequenced in a study of shared clonotypes between healthy human individuals. Notes on the study in general: Blood was the sole source, and tissue repertoires probably differ. What naive subsets generally showed was a larger estimated richness than memory subsets showed.

TCRdb keeps only in-frame clones here, not all; method: immunoSEQ multiplex PCR. The data hold fewer than 850,000 clones, with 55% to 75% observed a single time. Germline CDR1 ENHRY, CDR2 SYGVKD. V was cut by 0 bases and J by 0 bases, with 12 bases left in between. The CDR3 spans 17 residues. Investigators divided CD4+ cells into CD45RA+ naive and CD45RA-negative memory subsets. Comments on this clone: Its target is not known.

The chain carries TRBV10-3 and TRBJ1-3; D is perhaps TRBD1 (5 bases). The material sequenced was memory CD4+ T cells sorted from blood. Subset reported: CD45RA-negative fraction. The sequence came from a woman aged 25 to 39 in good health. The CDR3 coding sequence is TGTGCCATCAGTGAGTCTGGTGGGGGGAGCTCTGGAAACACCATATATTTT. This encodes CAISESGGGSSGNTIYF.